The 7 T cell receptor beta chains reported below all come from one sample, sequenced in a study of T cells in Graves' hyperthyroidism and ophthalmopathy. RNA transcripts served as the template for amplifying TCR beta CDR3 regions. Carried out on the TCR CDR3, a first-round RT-PCR used the HTBI primer set. TCRdb fed the multiplex PCR reads into MiXCR, producing one record per CDR3 protein. The table lists fewer than 450,000 distinct CDR3 sequences, roughly 20% of them singletons. The sequenced material came from blood. The receptors here all came from a man aged 18 to 29 with Graves' ophthalmopathy.

This clonotype was seen ten or more times. The chain couples TRBV5-1 to TRBJ2-3; TRBD2 agrees at 10 bases. This CDR3 region has 17 residues. Germline V gene data show CDR1 as SGHRS and CDR2 as YFSETQ. V gave up 4 bases and J gave up 1 base; unmatched junction bases: 9. In DNA, the CDR3 is TGCGCCAGCAGCCCCGGGCGACTAGCGGGTGGCACAGATACGCAGTATTTT. Amino acids: CASSPGRLAGGTDTQYF. Based on the CDR3 plus reference TRBV5-1 and TRBJ2-3, the full variable domain is KAGVTQTPRYLIKTRGQQVTLSCSPISGHRSVSWYQQTPGQGLQFLFEYFSETQRNKGNFPGRFSGRQFSNSRSEMNVSTLELGDSALYLCASSPGRLAGGTDTQYFGPGTRLTVL.

This clonotype has just a few counts. CDR3 coding DNA: TGTGCTAGTGGCCTCTCTCGGAACACTGAAGCTTTCTTT. It codes for CASGLSRNTEAFF. V and J are TRBV12-5 and TRBJ1-1; D unclear. Trimming pared 6 bases from V and 1 base from J, leaving 9 bases between. The CDR3 is 13 residues long. Germline assignment: CDR1 LGHNT and CDR2 FRNRAP.

In this sample, this clonotype turned up many times. The chain joins TRBV4-1 to TRBJ2-7; D unclear. The germline V and J ends were trimmed by 4 bases and 3 bases, with 10 bases remaining between them. Germline CDR1 reads MGHRA; CDR2 reads YSYEKL. This CDR3 has 13 residues. CDR3 nucleotide sequence: TGCGCCAGCAGCCCCTCGGCGAGCTACGAGCAGTACTTC. It codes for CASSPSASYEQYF.

V gene TRBV2 combines with J gene TRBJ2-2; 10 nucleotides match TRBD1. The J segment lost 8 bases and the V segment lost 7 bases, leaving 7 bases of the junction unmatched. Germline V gene sequence: CDR1 SNHLY, CDR2 FYNNEI. CDR3 length: 14 residues. CDR3 nucleotides: TGTGCCAGCACCATCGACAGGGGGCGAGGGGAGCTGTTTTTT. Residues: CASTIDRGRGELFF.

Ten or more counts support this clonotype. V gene TRBV12-3 or TRBV12-4 combines with J gene TRBJ2-1; 9 nucleotides line up with TRBD2. The trim removed 2 bases at V and 0 bases at J, leaving 5 bases unmatched. The CDR3 length is 17 residues. The CDR3: CASSLLAGPVSYNEQFF. The CDR3 bases are TGTGCCAGCAGTTTACTAGCGGGGCCCGTCTCCTACAATGAGCAGTTCTTC.

This clonotype was counted ten times or more. The V call is TRBV3-1, the J call TRBJ2-1; 7 bases line up with TRBD1. CDR1 and CDR2 (germline): LGHDT, YNNKEL (reference sequence). The V segment lost 4 bases and the J segment 1 base; nucleotides outside the gene matches: 4. The CDR3 covers 15 residues. CDR3 in amino acids: CASSRPGQSYNEQFF. CDR3 in DNA: TGTGCCAGCAGCCGACCGGGACAGTCCTACAATGAGCAGTTCTTC.

About this clonotype: A much larger clonotype is one base distant, so this may be a read error. This chain joins TRBV20-1 and TRBJ2-5, with 10 bases identical to TRBD1. The ends lost 8 bases at V and 1 base at J; junction bases unmatched: 10. The CDR3 covers 15 residues. Germline-derived CDR1 and CDR2 are DFQATT and SNEGSKA (reference sequence). The CDR3 region has the DNA TGCAGTACTAAAACCGGGACAGGGGCCCAAGAGACCCAGTACTTC. Translating it yields CSTKTGTGAQETQYF.